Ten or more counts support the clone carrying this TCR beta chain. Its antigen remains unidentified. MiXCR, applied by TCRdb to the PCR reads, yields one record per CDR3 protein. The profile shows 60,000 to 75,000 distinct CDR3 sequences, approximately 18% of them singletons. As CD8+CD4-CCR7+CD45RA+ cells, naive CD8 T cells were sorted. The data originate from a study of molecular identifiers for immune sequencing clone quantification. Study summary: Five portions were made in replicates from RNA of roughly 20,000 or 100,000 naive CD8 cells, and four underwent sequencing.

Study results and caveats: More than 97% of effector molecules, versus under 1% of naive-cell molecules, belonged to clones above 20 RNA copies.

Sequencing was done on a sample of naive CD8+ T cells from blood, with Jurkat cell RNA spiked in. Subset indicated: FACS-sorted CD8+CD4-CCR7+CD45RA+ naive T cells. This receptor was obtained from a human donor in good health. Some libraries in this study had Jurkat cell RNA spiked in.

The CDR3 nucleotides are TGTGCCAGCAGTTACCGGGGGATGAGTGAAGCTTTCTTT. It translates to CASSYRGMSEAFF. V and J are TRBV6-5 and TRBJ1-1, with D tentatively TRBD1 (5 bases). The CDR3 sequence is 13 residues long. Trimming cost V 2 bases and J 7 bases, with 11 bases left between them. Germline loops: CDR1 MNHEY, CDR2 SVGAGI.